This passage covers 14 T cell receptor beta chains from one sample sequenced in a study of OX40 agonist ivuxolimab in advanced cancers. Sequencing used immunoSEQ multiplex PCR; TCRdb keeps in-frame clones, though not all of them. The data show over 100,000 clones, about nine tenths seen once. Here the sequenced sample was CD4+ or CD8+ T cells sorted from blood, taken in a trial of the OX40 agonist ivuxolimab. The receptors shown here come from an adult with an advanced solid tumor such as melanoma, head and neck, liver or kidney cancer.

This sequence joins TRBV5-6 and TRBJ2-3; no definite D call. The CDR3 totals 15 residues. Trimming removed 1 base at V and 6 bases at J, with 15 bases between. Germline CDR1 reads SGHDT; CDR2 reads YYEEEE. For the CDR3, the DNA is TGTGCCAGCAGCTTGTTAACTAAGACCTCTGATACGCAGTATTTT. This translates into CASSLLTKTSDTQYF.

V and J are TRBV6-5 and TRBJ1-1; D uncertain. The CDR3 consists of 15 residues. V gave up 0 bases and J gave up 0 bases, with 8 bases separating them. Per the germline V gene, CDR1 is MNHEY and CDR2 is SVGAGI. The CDR3: CASSYSIRMNTEAFF. The CDR3 nucleotides are TGTGCCAGCAGTTACTCGATCAGGATGAACACTGAAGCTTTCTTT.

The chain joins TRBV15 to TRBJ1-1, with D possibly TRBD1 on 6 matching bases. The CDR3 is made up of 15 amino acids. Per germline, CDR1 LNHNV and CDR2 YYDKDF (reference sequence). Trimming cost V 1 base and J 2 bases, with 11 bases left between them. The DNA for the CDR3 is TGTGCCACCAGCAGAGGGACAGTTAGAAACACTGAAGCTTTCTTT. Translating gives CATSRGTVRNTEAFF.

V is TRBV27 and J is TRBJ2-1, with 8 bases fitting TRBD2. Germline V gene lookup returns CDR1 MNHEY and CDR2 SMNVEV (reference sequence). Trimming cost V 2 bases and J 5 bases; bases outside gene matches: 8. CDR3 length equals 16 residues. The chain's CDR3 is CASSLRGGRPHNEQFF. The CDR3 DNA sequence: TGTGCCAGCAGTTTACGAGGCGGGAGGCCCCACAATGAGCAGTTCTTC.

This chain connects TRBV27 to TRBJ2-2, with TRBD2 matching over 11 bases. V was pared by 6 bases and J by 6 bases, with 9 bases of the junction left unmatched. Germline V lookup: CDR1 MNHEY, CDR2 SMNVEV (reference sequence). This CDR3 is built from 16 residues. CDR3 sequence: CASRLAGGPGSGELFF. The DNA of the CDR3 is TGTGCCAGCAGGTTAGCGGGAGGGCCGGGCTCCGGGGAGCTGTTTTTT.

This chain uses TRBV2 with TRBJ2-2; 8 bases agree with TRBD1. The germline gives CDR1 SNHLY, CDR2 FYNNEI. After removal of 2 bases from V and 6 bases from J, the junction contained 8 bases not matched to a gene. The CDR3 runs to 16 residues. The CDR3 reads CASSERTGKRPGELFF. The CDR3 DNA sequence: TGTGCCAGCAGTGAAAGGACAGGGAAAAGACCCGGGGAGCTGTTTTTT.

This chain connects TRBV28 to TRBJ2-5; D may be TRBD1 or TRBD2 (5 bases each). Germline CDR1 is MDHEN and CDR2 is SYDVKM. V dropped 6 bases and J dropped 5 bases, with 19 bases sitting between them. This CDR3 is 15 amino acids long. CDR3 sequence reads: CASRNQGSGEETQYF. The CDR3 DNA sequence: TGTGCCAGCAGGAACCAGGGAAGCGGAGAGGAGACCCAGTACTTC.

This sequence joins TRBV6-6 and TRBJ1-5; D is unresolved. This CDR3 region has 15 residues. V lost 7 bases and J 4 bases, leaving 17 bases between the germline ends. In germline, CDR1 is MNHNY, CDR2 SVGAGI (reference sequence). CDR3 sequence (DNA): TGTGCCAGCATAGAGACCCTAGATGGTAATCAGCCCCAGCATTTT. Its protein product is CASIETLDGNQPQHF.

This clone has a single count. This CDR3 reads CASSEGTDQETQYF. In DNA, the CDR3 is TGTGCCAGCAGCGAGGGGACAGATCAAGAGACCCAGTACTTC. The chain uses TRBV21-1 and TRBJ2-5; the table's TRBD1 call for D was not verified on the DNA. TRBV21-1 is noted as a pseudogene. The CDR3 extends over 14 amino acids.

The rearrangement links TRBV4-2 to TRBJ2-1, with 8 bases matching TRBD2. This CDR3 is 16 amino acids long. Trimming removed 0 bases from V and 6 bases from J; junction bases left unmatched: 7. Germline loops: CDR1 LGHNA, CDR2 YNFKEQ. The DNA of the CDR3 is TGTGCCAGCAGCCAAGAGCCTAGCGGGCAAACCAATGAGCAGTTCTTC. Protein: CASSQEPSGQTNEQFF.

The chain joins TRBV6-5 to TRBJ2-2, with D uncertain. The V gene lost 6 bases and the J gene lost 0 bases, with 11 bases spanning the gap. CDR1 MNHEY and CDR2 SVGAGI come from the germline V gene. CDR3 length: 15 residues. CDR3 sequence (DNA): TGTGCCAGCAGGGCCGCCGTCGCGAACACCGGGGAGCTGTTTTTT. Translated: CASRAAVANTGELFF.

V is TRBV18 and J is TRBJ2-5; 8 positions agree with TRBD1. Trimming removed 3 bases from V and 5 bases from J; junction bases left unmatched: 5. Per germline, CDR1 KGHSH and CDR2 LQKENI. CDR3 length: 14 residues. The CDR3 DNA is TGTGCCAGCTCACCCCGACAGGGGACGGAGACCCAGTACTTC. Translated: CASSPRQGTETQYF.

This sequence joins TRBV10-3 and TRBJ2-3; 12 positions agree with TRBD2. V was pared by 3 bases and J by 5 bases, with 6 bases of the junction left unmatched. The CDR3 covers 16 residues. Germline assignment: CDR1 ENHRY and CDR2 SYGVKD. CDR3 amino acids: CAISDRTSGIRDTQYF. The CDR3, as DNA: TGTGCCATCAGTGACCGGACTAGCGGGATCAGAGATACGCAGTATTTT.

The chain carries TRBV7-2 and TRBJ1-4; tentatively, D is TRBD1 (6 bases). The germline V and J ends were trimmed by 7 bases and 8 bases, with 14 bases remaining between them. The CDR3 is made up of 13 amino acids. CDR1 is SGHTA, CDR2 FQGNSA, per germline. The CDR3 bases are TGTGCCAGCACCCTACAGGGCGGGGAAAAACTGTTTTTT. Translating it yields CASTLQGGEKLFF.